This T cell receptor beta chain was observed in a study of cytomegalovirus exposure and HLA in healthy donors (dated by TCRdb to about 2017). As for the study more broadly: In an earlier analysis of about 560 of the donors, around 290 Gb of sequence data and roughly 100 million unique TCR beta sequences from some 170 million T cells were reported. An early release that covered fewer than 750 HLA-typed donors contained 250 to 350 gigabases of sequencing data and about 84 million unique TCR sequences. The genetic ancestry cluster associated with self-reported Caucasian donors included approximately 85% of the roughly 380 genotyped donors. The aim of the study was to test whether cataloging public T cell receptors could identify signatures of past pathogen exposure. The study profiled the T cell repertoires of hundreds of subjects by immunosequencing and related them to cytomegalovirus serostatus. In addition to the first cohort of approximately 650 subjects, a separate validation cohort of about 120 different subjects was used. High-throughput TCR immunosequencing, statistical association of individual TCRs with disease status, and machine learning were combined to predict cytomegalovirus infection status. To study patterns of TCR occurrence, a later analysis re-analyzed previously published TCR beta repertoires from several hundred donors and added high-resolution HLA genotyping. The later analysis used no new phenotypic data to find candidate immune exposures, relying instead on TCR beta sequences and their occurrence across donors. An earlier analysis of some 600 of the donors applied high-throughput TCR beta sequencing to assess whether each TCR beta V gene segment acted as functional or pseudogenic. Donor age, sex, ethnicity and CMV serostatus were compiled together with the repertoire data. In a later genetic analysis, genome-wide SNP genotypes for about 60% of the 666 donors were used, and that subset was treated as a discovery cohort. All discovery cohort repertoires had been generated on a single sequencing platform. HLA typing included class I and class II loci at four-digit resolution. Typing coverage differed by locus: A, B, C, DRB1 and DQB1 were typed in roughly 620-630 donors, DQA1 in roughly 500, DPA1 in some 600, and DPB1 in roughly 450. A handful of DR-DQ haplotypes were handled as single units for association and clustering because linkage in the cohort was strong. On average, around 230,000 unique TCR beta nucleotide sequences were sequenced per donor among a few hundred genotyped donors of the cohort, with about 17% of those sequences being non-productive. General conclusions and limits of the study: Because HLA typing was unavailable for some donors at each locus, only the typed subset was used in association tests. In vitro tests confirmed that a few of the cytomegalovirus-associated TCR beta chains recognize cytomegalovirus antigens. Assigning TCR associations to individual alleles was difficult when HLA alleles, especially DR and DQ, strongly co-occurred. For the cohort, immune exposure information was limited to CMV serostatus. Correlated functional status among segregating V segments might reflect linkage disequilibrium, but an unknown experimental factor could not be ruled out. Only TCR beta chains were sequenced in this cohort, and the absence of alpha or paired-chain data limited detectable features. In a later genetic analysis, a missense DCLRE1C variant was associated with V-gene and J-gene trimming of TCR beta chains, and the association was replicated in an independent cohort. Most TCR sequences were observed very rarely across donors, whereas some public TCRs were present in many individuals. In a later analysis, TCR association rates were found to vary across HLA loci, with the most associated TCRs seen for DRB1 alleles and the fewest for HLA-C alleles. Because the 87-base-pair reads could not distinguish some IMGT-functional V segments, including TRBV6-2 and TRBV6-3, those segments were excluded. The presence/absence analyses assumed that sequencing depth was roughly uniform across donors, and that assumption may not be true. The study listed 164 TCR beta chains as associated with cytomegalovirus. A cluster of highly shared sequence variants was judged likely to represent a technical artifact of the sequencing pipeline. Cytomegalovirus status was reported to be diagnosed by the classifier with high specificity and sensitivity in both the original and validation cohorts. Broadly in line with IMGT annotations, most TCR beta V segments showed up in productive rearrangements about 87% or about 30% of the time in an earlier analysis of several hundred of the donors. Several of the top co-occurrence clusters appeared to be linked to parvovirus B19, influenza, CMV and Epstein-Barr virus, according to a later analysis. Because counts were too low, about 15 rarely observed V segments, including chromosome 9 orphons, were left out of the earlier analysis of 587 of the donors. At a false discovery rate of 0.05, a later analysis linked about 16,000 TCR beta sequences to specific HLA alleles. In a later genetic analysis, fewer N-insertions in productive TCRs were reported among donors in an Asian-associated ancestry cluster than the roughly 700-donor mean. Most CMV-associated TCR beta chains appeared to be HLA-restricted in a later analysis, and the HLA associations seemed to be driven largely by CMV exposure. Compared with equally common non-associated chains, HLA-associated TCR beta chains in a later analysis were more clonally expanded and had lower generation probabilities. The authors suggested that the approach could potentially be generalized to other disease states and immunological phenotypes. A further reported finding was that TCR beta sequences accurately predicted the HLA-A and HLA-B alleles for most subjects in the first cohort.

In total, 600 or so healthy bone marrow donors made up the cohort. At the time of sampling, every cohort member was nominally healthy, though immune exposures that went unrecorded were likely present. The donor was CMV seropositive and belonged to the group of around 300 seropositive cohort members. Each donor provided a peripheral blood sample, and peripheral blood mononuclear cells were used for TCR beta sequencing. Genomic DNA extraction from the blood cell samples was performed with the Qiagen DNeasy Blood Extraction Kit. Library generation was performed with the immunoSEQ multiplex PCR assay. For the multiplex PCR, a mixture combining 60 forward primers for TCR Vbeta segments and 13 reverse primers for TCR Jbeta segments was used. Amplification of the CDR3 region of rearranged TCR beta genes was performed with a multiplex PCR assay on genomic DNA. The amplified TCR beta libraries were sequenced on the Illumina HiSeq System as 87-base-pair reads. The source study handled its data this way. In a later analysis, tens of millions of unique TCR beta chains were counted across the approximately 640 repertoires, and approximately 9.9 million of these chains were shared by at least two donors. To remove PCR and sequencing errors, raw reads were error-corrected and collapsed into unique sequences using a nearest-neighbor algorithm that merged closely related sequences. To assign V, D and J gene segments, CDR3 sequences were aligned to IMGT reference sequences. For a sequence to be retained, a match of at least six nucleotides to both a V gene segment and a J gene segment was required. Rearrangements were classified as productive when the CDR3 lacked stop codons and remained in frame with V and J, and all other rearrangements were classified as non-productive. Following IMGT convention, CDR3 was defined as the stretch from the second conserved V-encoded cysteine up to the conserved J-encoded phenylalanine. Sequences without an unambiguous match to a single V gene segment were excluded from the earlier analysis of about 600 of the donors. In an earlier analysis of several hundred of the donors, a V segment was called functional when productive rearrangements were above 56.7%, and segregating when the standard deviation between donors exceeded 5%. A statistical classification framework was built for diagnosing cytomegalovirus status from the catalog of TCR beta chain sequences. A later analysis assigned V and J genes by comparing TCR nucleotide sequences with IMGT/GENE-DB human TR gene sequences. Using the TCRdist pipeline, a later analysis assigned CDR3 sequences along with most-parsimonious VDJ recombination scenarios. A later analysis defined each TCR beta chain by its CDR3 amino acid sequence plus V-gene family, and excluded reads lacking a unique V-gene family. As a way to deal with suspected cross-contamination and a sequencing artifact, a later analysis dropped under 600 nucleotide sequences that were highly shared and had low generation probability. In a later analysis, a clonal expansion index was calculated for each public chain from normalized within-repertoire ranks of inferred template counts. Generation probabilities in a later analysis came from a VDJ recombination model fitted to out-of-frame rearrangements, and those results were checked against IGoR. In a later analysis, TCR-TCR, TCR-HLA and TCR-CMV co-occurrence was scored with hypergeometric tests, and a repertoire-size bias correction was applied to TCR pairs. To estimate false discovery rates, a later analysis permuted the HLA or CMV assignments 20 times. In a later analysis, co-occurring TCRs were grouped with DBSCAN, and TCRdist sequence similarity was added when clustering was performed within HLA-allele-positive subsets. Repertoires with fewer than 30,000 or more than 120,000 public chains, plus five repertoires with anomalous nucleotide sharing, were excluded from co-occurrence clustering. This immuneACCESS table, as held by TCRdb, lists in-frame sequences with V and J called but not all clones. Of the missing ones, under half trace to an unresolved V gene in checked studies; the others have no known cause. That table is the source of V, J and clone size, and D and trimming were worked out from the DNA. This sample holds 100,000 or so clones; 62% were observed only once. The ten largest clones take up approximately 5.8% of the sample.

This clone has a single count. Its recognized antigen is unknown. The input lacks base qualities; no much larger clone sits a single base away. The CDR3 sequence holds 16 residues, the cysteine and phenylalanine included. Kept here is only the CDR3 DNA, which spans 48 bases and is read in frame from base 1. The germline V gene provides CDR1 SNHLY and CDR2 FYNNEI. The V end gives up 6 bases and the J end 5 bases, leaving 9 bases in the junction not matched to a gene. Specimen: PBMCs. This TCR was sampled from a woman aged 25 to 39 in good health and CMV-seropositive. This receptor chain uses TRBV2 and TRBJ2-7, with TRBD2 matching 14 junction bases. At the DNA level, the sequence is TGTGCCAGCAGCCCGGGACTAGCGGGGGTAACCCACGAGCAGTACTTC. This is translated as CASSPGLAGVTHEQYF.